The clone carrying this T cell receptor (beta chain) turned up a few times. Germline V gene sequence: CDR1 PRHDT, CDR2 FYEKMQ (reference sequence). This CDR3 has 13 residues. V was shortened by 5 bases and J by 9 bases, with 11 bases between the two germline ends. This record belongs to a study of T cell changes during pregnancy in multiple sclerosis. Sequencing was performed with immunoSEQ multiplex PCR; in TCRdb, only in-frame clones are kept and a portion is missing. The data show fewer than 20,000 clones, 85% to 90% seen once. V and J are TRBV13 and TRBJ1-6, with D uncertain. The source is a female donor in good health, enrolled as a control in a pregnancy study. Source: CD4+ T cells from peripheral blood mononuclear cells, taken in the first trimester of pregnancy. The CDR3 DNA is TGTGCCAGCAGCCTCACCCCGGTTTCACCCCTCCACTTT. Protein sequence: CASSLTPVSPLHF.